This paragraph reports one T cell receptor beta chain. What it recognizes is unknown. Germline is not matched at one junction end, which may reflect a read error. Using a J-beta primer mix together with a sample-barcoded 5' primer, a second PCR was run for roughly 6 to 11 cycles. TCRdb itself ran the 5' RACE reads through MiXCR, one entry per CDR3 protein. The sample has 1.5 million to 2 million distinct CDR3 sequences; about 50% are singletons. Healthy individuals of Caucasian origin from Russia, aged 6 to 90, served as donors. This entry belongs to a study of blood T cells in healthy people across ages. This CDR3 comprises 13 residues. From germline, CDR1 is KGHSH and CDR2 LQKENI. Findings and limits, study-wide: In the absence of known donor CMV status, changes in expanded clonotypes were possibly confounded.

The gene calls are TRBV18 and TRBJ2-5, with TRBD1 identical over 9 bases. Gene TRBJ2-7 matches the end of the DNA better, so the J call may be wrong. The sample was blood. This TCR was sampled from a woman in her thirties or forties in good health. The CDR3 bases are TGTACCAGCTCACCAACGGGACAGGGCGAGCAGTACTTC. Translated, it gives CTSSPTGQGEQYF.